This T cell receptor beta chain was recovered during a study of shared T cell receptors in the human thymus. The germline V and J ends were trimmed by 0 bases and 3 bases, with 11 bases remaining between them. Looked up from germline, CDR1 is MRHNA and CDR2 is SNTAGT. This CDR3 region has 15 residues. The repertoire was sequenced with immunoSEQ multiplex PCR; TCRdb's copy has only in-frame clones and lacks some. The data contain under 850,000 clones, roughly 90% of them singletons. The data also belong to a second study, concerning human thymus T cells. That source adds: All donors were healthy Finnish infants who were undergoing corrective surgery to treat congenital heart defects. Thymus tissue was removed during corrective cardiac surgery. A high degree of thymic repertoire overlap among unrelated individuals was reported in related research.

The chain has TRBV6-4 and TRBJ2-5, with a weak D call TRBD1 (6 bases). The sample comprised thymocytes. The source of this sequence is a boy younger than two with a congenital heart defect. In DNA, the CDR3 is TGTGCCAGCAGTGACTCTTCAGGGGAAAAAGAGACCCAGTACTTC. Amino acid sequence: CASSDSSGEKETQYF.